This TCR beta chain was sequenced for a study of T-cell reconstitution after alpha-beta-depleted transplantation in children. V lost 6 bases, J lost 6 bases, and 8 bases stayed unmatched. Germline CDR1 reads MNHEY; CDR2 reads SMNVEV (reference sequence). The CDR3 sequence is 15 residues long. Preparing the TCRbeta library involved the use of unique molecular identifiers. TCRdb recomputed calls from the PCR reads with MiXCR, one row per CDR3 protein. The sample has about 400,000 distinct CDR3 sequences, roughly 22% seen once. V is TRBV27 and J is TRBJ2-2; TRBD1 agrees at 9 bases. The sequenced sample was PBMCs from the stem cell graft donor, obtained from the stem cell graft. This TCR was sampled from a human donor who donated a stem cell graft to a child with acute myeloid leukemia. In DNA, the CDR3 is TGTGCCAGCAGAACAGGGGGCGCTCCGGCCGGGGAGCTGTTTTTT. Translating gives CASRTGGAPAGELFF.